A single T cell receptor beta chain is shown here with its context. The junction shows a germline mismatch at one end, possibly a read error. This sample is part of a study of immune heterogeneity within non-small cell lung tumors. The CDR3 length is 15 residues. The germline CDR1 and CDR2 sequences are SGHNT and YYREEE (reference sequence). Genomic DNA extracted from bulk tumor tissue served as template. A total of around 600 ng was used per sample. Several biopsies per primary tumor, spaced far apart, were taken during surgery. Newly diagnosed with untreated non-small cell lung cancer, the patients underwent curative surgery. TCR beta CDR3 was amplified by multiplex PCR, first round roughly 10 cycles, 32 V and 13 J primers. MiXCR was run by TCRdb on the multiplex PCR reads, yielding one entry per CDR3 protein. The data contain around 2,900 distinct CDR3 sequences, about 14% of them singletons.

The sequencing input was lung tumor tissue. The receptor was isolated from a female donor with non-small cell lung cancer. The genes are TRBV5-4 and TRBJ1-5, with D unclear. The DNA of the CDR3 is TGTGCCATCAGCTTCACGTTGTGGAGCAATCAGCCCCAGCATTTT. Protein sequence: CAISFTLWSNQPQHF.